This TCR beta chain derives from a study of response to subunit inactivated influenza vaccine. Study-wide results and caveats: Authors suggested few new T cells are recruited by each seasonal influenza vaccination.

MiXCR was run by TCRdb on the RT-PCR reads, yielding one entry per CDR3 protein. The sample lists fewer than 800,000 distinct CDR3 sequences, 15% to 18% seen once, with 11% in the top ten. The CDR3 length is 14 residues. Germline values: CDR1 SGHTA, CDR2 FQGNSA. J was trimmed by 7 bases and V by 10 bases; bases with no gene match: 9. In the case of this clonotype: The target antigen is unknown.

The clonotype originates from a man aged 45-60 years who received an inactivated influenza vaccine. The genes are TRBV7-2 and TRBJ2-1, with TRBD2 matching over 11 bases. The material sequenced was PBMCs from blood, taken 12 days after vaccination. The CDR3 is CATFLAGGLNEQFF. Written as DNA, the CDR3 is TGTGCCACCTTTCTAGCGGGAGGTTTGAATGAGCAGTTCTTC.